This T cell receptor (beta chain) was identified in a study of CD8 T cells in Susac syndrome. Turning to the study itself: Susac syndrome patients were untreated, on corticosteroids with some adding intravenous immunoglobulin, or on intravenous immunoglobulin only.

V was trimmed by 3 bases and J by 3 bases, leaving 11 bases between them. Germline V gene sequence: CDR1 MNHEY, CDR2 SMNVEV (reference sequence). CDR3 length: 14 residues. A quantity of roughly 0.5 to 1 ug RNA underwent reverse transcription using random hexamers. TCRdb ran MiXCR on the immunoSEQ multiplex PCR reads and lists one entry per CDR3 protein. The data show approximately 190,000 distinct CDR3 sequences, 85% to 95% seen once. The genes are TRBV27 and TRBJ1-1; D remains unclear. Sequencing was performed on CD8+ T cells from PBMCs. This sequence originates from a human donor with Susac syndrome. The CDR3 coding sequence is TGTGCCAGCAGTTTTGTTAACGGATACACTGAAGCTTTCTTT. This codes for CASSFVNGYTEAFF.